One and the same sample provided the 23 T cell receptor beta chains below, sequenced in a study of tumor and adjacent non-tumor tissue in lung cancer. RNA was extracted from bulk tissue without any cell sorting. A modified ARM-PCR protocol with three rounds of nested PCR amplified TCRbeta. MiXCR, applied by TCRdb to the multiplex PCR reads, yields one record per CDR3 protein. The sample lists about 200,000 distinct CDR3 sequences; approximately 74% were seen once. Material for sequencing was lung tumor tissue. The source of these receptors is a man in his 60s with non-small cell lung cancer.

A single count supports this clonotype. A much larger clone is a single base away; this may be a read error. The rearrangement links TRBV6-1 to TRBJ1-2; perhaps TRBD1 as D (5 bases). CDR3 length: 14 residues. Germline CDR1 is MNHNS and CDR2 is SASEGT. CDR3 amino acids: CASSQVGGSVGYSF. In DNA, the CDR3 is TGTGCCAGCAGCCAGGTGGGGGGTTCGGTTGGCTACAGCTTC.

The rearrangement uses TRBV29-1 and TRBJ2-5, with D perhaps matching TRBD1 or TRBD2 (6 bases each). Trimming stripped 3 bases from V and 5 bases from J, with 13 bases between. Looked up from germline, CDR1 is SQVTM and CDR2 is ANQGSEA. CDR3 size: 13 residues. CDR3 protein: CSVDWGARETQYF. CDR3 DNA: TGCAGCGTTGATTGGGGGGCTCGGGAGACCCAGTACTTC.

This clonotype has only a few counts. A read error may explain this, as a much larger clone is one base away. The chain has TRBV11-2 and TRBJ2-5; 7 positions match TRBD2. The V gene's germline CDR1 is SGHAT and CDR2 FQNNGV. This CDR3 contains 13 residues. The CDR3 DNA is TGTACCAGCAGCTTAGGACTAGGGGAGACCCAGTACTTC. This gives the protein CTSSLGLGETQYF.

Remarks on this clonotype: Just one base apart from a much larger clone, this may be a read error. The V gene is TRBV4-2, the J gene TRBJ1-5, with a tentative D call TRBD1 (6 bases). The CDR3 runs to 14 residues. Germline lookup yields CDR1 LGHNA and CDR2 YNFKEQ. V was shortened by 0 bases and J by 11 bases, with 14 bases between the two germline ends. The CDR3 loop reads CASSQEAGGQSQHF. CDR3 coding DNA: TGTGCCAGCAGCCAAGAGGCAGGTGGACAGTCCCAGCATTTT.

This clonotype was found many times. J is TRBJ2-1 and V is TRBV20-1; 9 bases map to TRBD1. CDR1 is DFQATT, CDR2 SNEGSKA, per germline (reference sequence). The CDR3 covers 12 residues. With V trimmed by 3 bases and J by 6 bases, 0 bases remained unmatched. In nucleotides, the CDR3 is TGCAGTGCTAGGACAGGGGGCAATGAGCAGTTCTTC. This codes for CSARTGGNEQFF.

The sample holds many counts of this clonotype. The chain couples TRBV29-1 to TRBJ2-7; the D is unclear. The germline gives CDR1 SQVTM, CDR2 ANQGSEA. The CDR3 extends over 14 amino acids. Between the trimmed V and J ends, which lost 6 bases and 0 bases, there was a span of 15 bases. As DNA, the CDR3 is TGCAGCGTGTGGGGTCGGCAAAGCTCCTACGAGCAGTACTTC. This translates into CSVWGRQSSYEQYF.

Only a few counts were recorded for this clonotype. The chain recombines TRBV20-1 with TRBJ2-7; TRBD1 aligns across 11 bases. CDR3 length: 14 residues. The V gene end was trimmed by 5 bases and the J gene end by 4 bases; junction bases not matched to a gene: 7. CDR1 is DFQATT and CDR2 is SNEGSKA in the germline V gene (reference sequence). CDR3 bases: TGCAGTGCTCTGACCGGGACAGGGGGTTACGAGCAGTACTTC. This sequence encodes CSALTGTGGYEQYF.

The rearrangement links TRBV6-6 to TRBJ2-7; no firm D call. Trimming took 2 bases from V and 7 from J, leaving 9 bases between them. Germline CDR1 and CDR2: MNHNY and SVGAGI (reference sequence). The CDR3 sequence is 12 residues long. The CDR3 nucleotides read TGTGCCAGCAGTTACCACACCGTGGAGCAGTACTTC. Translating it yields CASSYHTVEQYF.

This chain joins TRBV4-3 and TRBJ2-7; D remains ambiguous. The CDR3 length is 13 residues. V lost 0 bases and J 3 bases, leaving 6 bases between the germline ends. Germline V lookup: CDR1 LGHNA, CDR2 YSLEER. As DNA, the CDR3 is TGCGCCAGCAGCCAAGATCAGGACTACGAGCAGTACTTC. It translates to CASSQDQDYEQYF.

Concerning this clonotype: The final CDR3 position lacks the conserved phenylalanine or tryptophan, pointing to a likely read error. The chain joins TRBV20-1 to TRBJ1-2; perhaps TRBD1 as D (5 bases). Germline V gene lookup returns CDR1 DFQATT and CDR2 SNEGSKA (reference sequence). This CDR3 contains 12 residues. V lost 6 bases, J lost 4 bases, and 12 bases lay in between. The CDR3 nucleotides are TGCAGTGCCAGACAGTCGTCCTATGGCTACACCATC. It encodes CSARQSSYGYTI.

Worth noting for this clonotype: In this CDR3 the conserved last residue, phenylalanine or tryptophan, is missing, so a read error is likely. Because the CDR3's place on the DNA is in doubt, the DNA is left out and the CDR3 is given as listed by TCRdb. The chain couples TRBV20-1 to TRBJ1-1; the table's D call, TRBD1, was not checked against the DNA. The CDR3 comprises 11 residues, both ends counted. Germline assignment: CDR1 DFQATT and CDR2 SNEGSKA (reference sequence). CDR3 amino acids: CSAEQGARAYY.

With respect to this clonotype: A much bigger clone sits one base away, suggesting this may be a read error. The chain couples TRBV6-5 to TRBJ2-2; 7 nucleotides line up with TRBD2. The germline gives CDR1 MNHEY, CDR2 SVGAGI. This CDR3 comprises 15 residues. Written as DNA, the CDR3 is TGTGTCAGCAGTTACGGGGGGTCGCGCACCGGGGAGCTGTTTTTT. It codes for CVSSYGGSRTGELFF.

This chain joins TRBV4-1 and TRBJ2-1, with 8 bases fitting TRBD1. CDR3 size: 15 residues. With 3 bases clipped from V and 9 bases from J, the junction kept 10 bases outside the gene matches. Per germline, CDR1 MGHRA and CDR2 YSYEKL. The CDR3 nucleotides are TGCGCCAGCAGCCACCCCCCTCAGGGGGCGATTGAGCAGTTCTTC. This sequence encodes CASSHPPQGAIEQFF.

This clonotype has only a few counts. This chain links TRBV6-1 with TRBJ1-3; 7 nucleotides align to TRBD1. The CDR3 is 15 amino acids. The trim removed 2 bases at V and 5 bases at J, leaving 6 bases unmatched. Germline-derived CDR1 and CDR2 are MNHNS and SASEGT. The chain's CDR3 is CASSEQQGRRNTIYF. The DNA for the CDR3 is TGTGCCAGCAGTGAACAACAGGGGCGGAGAAACACCATATATTTT.

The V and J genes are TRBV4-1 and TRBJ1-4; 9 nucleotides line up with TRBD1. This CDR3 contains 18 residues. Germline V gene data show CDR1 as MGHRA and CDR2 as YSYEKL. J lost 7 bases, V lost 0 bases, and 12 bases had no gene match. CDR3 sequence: CASSQDQGQGRWSEKLFF. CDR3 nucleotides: TGCGCCAGCAGCCAAGATCAAGGACAGGGGAGGTGGAGTGAAAAACTGTTTTTT.

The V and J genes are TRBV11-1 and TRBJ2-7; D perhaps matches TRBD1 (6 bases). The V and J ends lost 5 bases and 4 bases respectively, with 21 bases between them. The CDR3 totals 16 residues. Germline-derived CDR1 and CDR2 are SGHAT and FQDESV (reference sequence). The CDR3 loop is CASSPLTGTSSYEQYF. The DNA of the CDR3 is TGTGCCAGCAGCCCCCTGACCGGGACAAGTTCTTACGAGCAGTACTTC.

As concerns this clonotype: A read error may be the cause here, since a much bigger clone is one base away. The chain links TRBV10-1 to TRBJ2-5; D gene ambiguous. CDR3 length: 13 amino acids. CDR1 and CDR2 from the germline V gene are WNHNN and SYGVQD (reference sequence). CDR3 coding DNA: TGCGCCAGCAGTGAGGGCTCCTACAATGAGCAGTTATTC. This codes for CASSEGSYNEQLF.

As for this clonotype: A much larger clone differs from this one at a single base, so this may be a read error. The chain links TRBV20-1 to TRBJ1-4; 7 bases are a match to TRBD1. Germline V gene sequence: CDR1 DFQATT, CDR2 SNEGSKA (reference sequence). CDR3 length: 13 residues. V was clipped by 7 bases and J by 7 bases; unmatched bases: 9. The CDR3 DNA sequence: TGCAGTGGTAGTGGAGACAGGGCTGAAAAACTGTTTTTT. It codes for CSGSGDRAEKLFF.

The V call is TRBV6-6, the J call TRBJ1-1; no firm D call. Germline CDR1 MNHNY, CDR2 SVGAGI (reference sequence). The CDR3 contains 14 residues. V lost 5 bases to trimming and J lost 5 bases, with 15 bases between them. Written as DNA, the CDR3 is TGTGCCAGCAGTCCTTGGACGGGGAGGACTGAAGCTTTCTTT. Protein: CASSPWTGRTEAFF.

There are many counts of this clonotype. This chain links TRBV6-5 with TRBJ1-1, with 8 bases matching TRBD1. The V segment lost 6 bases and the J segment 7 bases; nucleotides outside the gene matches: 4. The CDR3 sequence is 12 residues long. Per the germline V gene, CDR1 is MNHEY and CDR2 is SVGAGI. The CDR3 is CASSGQGGEAFF. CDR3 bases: TGTGCCAGCAGCGGACAGGGAGGTGAAGCTTTCTTT.

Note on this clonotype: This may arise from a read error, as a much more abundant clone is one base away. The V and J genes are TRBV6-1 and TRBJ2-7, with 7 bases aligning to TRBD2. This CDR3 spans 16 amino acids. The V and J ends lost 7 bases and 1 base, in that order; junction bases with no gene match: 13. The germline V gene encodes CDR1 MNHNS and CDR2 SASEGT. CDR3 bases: TGTGCCAGCATTGCGAGCGGGTCTAGCGGTTCCTACGAGCAGTACTTC. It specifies CASIASGSSGSYEQYF.

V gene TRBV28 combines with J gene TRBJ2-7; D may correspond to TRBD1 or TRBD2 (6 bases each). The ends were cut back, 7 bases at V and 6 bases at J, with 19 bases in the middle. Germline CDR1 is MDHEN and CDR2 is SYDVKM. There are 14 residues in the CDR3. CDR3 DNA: TGTGCCAGCATCCCGGGGGCGGCTACCTGCGAGCAGTACTTC. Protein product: CASIPGAATCEQYF.

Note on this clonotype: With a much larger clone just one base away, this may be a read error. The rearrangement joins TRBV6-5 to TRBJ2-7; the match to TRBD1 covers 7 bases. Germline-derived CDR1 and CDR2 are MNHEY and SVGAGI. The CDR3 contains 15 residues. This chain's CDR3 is CASNYSDREIDEQYF. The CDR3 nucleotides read TGTGCCAGCAATTACAGCGACAGGGAAATCGACGAGCAGTACTTC.